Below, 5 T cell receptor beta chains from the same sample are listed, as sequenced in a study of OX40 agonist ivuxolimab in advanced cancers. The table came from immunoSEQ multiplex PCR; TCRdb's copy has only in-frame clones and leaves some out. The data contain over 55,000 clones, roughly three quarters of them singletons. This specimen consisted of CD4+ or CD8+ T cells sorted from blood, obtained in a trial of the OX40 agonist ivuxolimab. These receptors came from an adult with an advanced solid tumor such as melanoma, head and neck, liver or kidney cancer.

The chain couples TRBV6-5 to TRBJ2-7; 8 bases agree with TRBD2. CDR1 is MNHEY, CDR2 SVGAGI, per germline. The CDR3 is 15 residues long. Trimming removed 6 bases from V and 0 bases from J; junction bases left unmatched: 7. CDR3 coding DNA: TGTGCCAGCAGGGTGAGCGGGGGTCCCTCCTACGAGCAGTACTTC. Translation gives CASRVSGGPSYEQYF.

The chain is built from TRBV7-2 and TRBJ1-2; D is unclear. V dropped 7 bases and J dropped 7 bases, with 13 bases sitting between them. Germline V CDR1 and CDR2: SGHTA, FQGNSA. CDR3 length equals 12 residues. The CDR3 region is CASTREGVGYTF. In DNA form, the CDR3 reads TGTGCCAGCACCCGAGAGGGCGTTGGCTACACCTTC. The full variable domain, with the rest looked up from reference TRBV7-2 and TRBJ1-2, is GAGVSQSPSNKVTEKGKDVELRCDPISGHTALYWYRQSLGQGLEFLIYFQGNSAPDKSGLPSDRFSAERTGGSVSTLTIQRTQQEDSAVYLCASTREGVGYTFGSGTRLTVV.

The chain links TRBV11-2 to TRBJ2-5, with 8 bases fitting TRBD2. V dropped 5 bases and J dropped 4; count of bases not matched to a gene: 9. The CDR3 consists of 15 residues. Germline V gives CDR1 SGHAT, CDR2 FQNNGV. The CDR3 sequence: CASSPGTSDLETQYF. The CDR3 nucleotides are TGTGCCAGCAGCCCCGGGACTAGTGATCTAGAGACCCAGTACTTC.

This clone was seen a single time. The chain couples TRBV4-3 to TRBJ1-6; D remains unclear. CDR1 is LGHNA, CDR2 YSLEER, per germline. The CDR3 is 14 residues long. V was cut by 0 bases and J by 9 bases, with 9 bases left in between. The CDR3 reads CASSQEDFGSPLHF. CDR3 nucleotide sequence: TGCGCCAGCAGCCAAGAGGACTTCGGTTCACCCCTCCACTTT.

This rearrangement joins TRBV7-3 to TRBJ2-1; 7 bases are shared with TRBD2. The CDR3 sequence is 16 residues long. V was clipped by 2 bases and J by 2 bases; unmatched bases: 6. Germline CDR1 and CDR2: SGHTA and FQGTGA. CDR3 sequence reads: CASSLQAGVTYNEQFF. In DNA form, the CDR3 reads TGTGCCAGCAGCTTACAGGCGGGAGTAACCTACAATGAGCAGTTCTTC.